The clone carrying this T cell receptor (beta chain) was seen only a few times. As yet, its antigen is unknown. The sample originates from a study of CD8 T cells in ankylosing spondylitis. Regarding the study as a whole: Some of the motif variants had earlier been found in reactive arthritis patients' fluid and blood. Ankylosing spondylitis blood appeared to be characterized by a TCR beta motif of 8 or 9 highly homologous variants.

Trimming stripped 4 bases from V and 5 bases from J, with 17 bases between. The CDR3 sequence is 15 residues long. Germline V lookup: CDR1 KGHSH, CDR2 LQKENI. Each CDR3 protein is one row after TCRdb ran MiXCR on the 5' RACE reads. The repertoire holds some 800,000 distinct CDR3 sequences, with over 9.5% as singletons. The sample was blood, either unsorted or a sorted T cell fraction (not recorded which). This rearrangement joins TRBV18 to TRBJ2-5, with TRBD1 as a possible D gene (6 bases). This receptor was identified in a male donor with ankylosing spondylitis. DNA for the CDR3: TGTGCCAGCTCACTCTTGACAGGCGACTTGGAGACCCAGTACTTC. Translation: CASSLLTGDLETQYF.